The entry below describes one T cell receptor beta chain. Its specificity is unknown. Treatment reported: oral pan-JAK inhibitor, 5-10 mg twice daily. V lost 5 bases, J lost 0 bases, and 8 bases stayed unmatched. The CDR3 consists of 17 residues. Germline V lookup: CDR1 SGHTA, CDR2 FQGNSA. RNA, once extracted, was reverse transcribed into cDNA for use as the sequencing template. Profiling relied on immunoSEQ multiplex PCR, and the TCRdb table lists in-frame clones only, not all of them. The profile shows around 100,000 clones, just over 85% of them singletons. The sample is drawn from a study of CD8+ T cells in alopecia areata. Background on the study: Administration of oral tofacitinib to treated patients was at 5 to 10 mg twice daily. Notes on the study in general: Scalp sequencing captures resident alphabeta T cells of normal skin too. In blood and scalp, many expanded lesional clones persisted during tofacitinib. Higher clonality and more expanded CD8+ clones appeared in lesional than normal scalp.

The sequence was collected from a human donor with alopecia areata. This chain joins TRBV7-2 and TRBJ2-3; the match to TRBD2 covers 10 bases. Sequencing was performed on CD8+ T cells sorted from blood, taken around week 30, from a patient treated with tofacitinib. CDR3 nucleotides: TGTGCCAGCAGCACCGTCGGACTAGCGGAAAGCACAGATACGCAGTATTTT. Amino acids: CASSTVGLAESTDTQYF. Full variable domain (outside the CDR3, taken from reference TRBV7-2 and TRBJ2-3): GAGVSQSPSNKVTEKGKDVELRCDPISGHTALYWYRQSLGQGLEFLIYFQGNSAPDKSGLPSDRFSAERTGGSVSTLTIQRTQQEDSAVYLCASSTVGLAESTDTQYFGPGTRLTVL.